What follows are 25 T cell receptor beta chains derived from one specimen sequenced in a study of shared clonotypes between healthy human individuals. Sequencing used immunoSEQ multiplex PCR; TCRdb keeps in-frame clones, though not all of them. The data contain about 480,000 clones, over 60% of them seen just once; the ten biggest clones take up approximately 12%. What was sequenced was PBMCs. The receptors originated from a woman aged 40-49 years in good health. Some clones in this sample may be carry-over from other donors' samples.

The CDR3 nucleotides read TGTGCCACCAGCAGAGGTGGTACTGAAGCTTTCTTT. This codes for CATSRGGTEAFF. The V call is TRBV15, the J call TRBJ1-1; no clear D gene. Germline V CDR1 and CDR2: LNHNV, YYDKDF (reference sequence). The germline V and J ends were trimmed by 1 base and 5 bases, with 5 bases remaining between them. The CDR3 runs 12 residues. The complete variable domain, with remaining parts taken from reference TRBV15 and TRBJ1-1, reads DAMVIQNPRYQVTQFGKPVTLSCSQTLNHNVMYWYQQKSSQAPKLLFHYYDKDFNNEADTPDNFQSRRPNTSFCFLDIRSPGLGDTAMYLCATSRGGTEAFFGQGTRLTVV.

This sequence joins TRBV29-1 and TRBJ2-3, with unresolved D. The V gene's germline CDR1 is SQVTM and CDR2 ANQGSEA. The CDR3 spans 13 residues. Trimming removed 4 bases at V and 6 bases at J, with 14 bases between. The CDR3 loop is CSVVVTGSDTQYF. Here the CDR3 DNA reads TGCAGCGTTGTTGTTACCGGCTCGGATACGCAGTATTTT.

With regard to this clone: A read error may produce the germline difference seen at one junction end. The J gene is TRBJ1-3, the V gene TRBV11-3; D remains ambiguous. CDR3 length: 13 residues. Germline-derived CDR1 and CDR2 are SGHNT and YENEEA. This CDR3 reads CASSRIGGDTIYF. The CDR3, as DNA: TGTGCCAGCAGCCGAATTGGTGGAGACACCATATATTTT.

The CDR3 DNA follows: TGTGCCAGCAGTGAGGACAGGAGTAATGAAAAACTGTTTTTT. Translated: CASSEDRSNEKLFF. This chain joins TRBV2 and TRBJ1-4; 7 bases are shared with TRBD1. Germline V gene sequence: CDR1 SNHLY, CDR2 FYNNEI. With 3 bases clipped from V and 4 bases from J, the junction kept 2 bases outside the gene matches. The CDR3 sequence is 14 residues long. Together with reference TRBV2 and TRBJ1-4, the CDR3 gives the full variable domain: EPEVTQTPSHQVTQMGQEVILRCVPISNHLYFYWYRQILGQKVEFLVSFYNNEISEKSEIFDDQFSVERPDGSNFTLKIRSTKLEDSAMYFCASSEDRSNEKLFFGSGTQLSVL.

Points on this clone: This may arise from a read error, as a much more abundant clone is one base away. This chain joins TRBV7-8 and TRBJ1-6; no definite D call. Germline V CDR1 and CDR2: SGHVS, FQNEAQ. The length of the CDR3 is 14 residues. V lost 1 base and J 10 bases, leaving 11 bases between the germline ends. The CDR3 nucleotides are TGTGCCAGCAGCTTAGGAGGAGCGGTCTCACCCCTCCACTTT. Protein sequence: CASSLGGAVSPLHF.

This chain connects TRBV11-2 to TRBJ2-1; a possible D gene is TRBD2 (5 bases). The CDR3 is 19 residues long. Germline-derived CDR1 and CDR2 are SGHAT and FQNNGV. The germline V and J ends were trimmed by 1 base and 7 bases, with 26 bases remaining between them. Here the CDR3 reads CASSLGQRRAPETGNEQFF. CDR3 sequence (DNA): TGTGCCAGCAGCTTAGGTCAACGTCGGGCGCCCGAAACGGGGAATGAGCAGTTCTTC.

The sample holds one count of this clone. CDR3 sequence reads: CASSLGGGGTNYGYTF. The CDR3 coding sequence is TGTGCCAGCAGCCTGGGGGGCGGGGGCACCAACTATGGCTACACCTTC. The chain recombines TRBV5-4 with TRBJ1-2; possible D gene TRBD1, 6 bases. V lost 4 bases and J lost 2, with 18 bases in between. The CDR3 extends over 16 amino acids. Germline CDR1 and CDR2: SGHNT and YYREEE (reference sequence).

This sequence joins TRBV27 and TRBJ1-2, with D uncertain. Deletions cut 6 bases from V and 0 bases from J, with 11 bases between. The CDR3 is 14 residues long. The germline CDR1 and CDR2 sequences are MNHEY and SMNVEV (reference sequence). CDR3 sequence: CASSLRGTNYGYTF. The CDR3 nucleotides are TGTGCCAGCAGCCTCCGGGGTACTAACTATGGCTACACCTTC.

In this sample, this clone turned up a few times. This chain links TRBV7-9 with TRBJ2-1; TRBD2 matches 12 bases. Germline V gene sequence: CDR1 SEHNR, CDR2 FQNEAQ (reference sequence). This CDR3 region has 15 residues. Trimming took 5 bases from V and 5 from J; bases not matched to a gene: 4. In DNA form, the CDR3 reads TGTGCCAGCAGCGCCGGACTAGCGGGAAACAATGAGCAGTTCTTC. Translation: CASSAGLAGNNEQFF.

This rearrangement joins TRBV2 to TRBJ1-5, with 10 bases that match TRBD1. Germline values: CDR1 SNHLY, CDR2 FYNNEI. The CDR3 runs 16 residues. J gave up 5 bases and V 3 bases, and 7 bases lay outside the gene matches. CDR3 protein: CASSESWDRGYQPQHF. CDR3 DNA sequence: TGTGCCAGCAGTGAGTCTTGGGACAGGGGATATCAGCCCCAGCATTTT.

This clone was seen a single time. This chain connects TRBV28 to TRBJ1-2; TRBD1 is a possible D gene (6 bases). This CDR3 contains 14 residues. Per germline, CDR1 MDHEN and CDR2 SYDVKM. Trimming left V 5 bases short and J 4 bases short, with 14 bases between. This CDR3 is CASSRTYRVYGYTF. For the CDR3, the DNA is TGTGCCAGCAGTCGCACATACAGGGTCTATGGCTACACCTTC.

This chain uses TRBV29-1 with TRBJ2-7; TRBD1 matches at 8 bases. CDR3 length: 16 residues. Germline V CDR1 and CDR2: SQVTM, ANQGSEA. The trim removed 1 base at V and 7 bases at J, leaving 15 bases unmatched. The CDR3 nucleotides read TGCAGCGTTGAAGGTCTCGGGTGGCAGGGGGCGAGGGAGCAGTACTTC. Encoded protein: CSVEGLGWQGAREQYF.

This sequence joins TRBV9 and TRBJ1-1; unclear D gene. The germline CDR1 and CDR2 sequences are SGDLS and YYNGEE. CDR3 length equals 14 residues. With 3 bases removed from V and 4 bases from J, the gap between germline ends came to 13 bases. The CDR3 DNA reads TGTGCCAGCAGCGCGAATATTGGCATCACTGAAGCTTTCTTT. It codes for CASSANIGITEAFF. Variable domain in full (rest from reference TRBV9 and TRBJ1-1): DSGVTQTPKHLITATGQRVTLRCSPRSGDLSVYWYQQSLDQGLQFLIQYYNGEERAKGNILERFSAQQFPDLHSELNLSSLELGDSALYFCASSANIGITEAFFGQGTRLTVV.

The CDR3 region has the DNA TGTGCCAGCAGTTTACAGGGACAGGCAGGCTATGGCTACACCTTC. Translation: CASSLQGQAGYGYTF. The chain carries TRBV27 and TRBJ1-2; TRBD1 matches 8 bases. The CDR3 length is 15 residues. With V trimmed by 2 bases and J by 4 bases, 6 bases remained unmatched. CDR1 and CDR2 from the germline V gene are MNHEY and SMNVEV (reference sequence).

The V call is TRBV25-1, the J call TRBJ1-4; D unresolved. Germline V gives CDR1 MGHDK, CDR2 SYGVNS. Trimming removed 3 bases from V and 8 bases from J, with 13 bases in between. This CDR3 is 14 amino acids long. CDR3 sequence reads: CASSEPGGREKLFF. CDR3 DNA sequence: TGTGCCAGCAGTGAGCCTGGAGGGAGGGAAAAACTGTTTTTT.

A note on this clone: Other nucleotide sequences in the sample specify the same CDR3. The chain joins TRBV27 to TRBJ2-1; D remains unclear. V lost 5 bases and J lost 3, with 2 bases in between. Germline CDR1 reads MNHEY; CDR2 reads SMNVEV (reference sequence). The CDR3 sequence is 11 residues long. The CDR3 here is CASSLYNEQFF. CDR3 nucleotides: TGTGCCAGCAGTCTCTACAATGAGCAGTTCTTC.

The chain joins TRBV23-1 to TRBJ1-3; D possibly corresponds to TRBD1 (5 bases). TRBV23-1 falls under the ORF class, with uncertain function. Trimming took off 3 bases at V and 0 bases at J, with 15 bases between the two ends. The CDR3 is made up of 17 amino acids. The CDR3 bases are TGCGCCAGCAGTCATACGGAGGGGATTCTCTCTGGAAACACCATATATTTT. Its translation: CASSHTEGILSGNTIYF.

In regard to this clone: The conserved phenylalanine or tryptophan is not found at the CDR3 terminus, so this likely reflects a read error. Written as DNA, the CDR3 is TGTGCCAGCAGCAAAGACCGGGACACCGGCTACACTGAAGCTTTCTGT. Protein sequence: CASSKDRDTGYTEAFC. This chain connects TRBV11-2 to TRBJ1-1, with a tentative D call TRBD1 (6 bases). From germline, CDR1 is SGHAT and CDR2 FQNNGV. Trimming removed 5 bases from V and 3 bases from J, with 19 bases in between. This CDR3 spans 16 amino acids.

CDR3 sequence (DNA): TGCGCCAGCAGCCAAGATACGAACACTGAAGCTTTCTTT. Protein product: CASSQDTNTEAFF. The rearrangement links TRBV4-1 to TRBJ1-1, with D unclear. V shed 0 bases and J shed 1 base, with 3 bases lying between them. Germline lookup yields CDR1 MGHRA and CDR2 YSYEKL. CDR3 size: 13 residues.

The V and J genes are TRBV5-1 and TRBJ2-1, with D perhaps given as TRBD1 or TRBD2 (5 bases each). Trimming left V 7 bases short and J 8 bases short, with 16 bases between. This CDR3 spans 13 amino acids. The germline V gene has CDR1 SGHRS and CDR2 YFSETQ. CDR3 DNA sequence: TGCGCCAGCTGTTTGGGGGTGAGTGATGAGCAGTTCTTC. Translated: CASCLGVSDEQFF.

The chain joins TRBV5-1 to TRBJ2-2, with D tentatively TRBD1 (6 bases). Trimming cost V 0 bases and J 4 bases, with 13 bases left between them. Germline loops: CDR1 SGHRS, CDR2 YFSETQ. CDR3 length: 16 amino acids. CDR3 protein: CASSLARGDGTGELFF. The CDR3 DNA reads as TGCGCCAGCAGCTTGGCCAGGGGAGATGGCACCGGGGAGCTGTTTTTT.

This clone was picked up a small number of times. The CDR3 region is CSVFSSGPYNEQFF. The CDR3 region has the DNA TGCAGCGTTTTTTCTAGCGGGCCCTACAATGAGCAGTTCTTC. The chain recombines TRBV29-1 with TRBJ2-1, with TRBD2 identical over 8 bases. Germline CDR1 and CDR2: SQVTM and ANQGSEA. The J segment lost 2 bases and the V segment lost 5 bases, leaving 5 bases of the junction unmatched. The CDR3 spans 14 residues.

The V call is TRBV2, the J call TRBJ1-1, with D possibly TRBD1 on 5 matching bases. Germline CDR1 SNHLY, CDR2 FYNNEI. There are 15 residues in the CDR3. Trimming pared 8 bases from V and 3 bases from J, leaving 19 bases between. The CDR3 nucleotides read TGTGCCAGCTTCCCTTGGGGGGAAGGGGACACTGAAGCTTTCTTT. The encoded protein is CASFPWGEGDTEAFF.

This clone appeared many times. The CDR3 loop reads CASSQDLGDTQYF. CDR3 in DNA: TGCGCCAGCAGCCAAGATTTGGGAGATACGCAGTATTTT. This chain joins TRBV4-3 and TRBJ2-3; the D is unclear. CDR1 LGHNA and CDR2 YSLEER come from the germline V gene. CDR3 length equals 13 residues. Trimming left V 0 bases short and J 5 bases short, with 6 bases between.

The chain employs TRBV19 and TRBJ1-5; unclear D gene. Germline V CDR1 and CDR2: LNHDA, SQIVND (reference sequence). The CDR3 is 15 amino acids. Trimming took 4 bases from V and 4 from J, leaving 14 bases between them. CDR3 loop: CASSNREGYNQPQHF. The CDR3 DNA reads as TGTGCCAGTAGTAACCGTGAAGGGTATAATCAGCCCCAGCATTTT.